This T cell receptor (beta chain) was profiled in a study of T cells in Graves' hyperthyroidism and ophthalmopathy. The CDR3 length is 13 residues. V dropped 7 bases and J dropped 3; count of bases not matched to a gene: 2. Germline V gene data show CDR1 as SQVTM and CDR2 as ANQGSEA. RNA transcripts were the template for amplifying TCR beta CDR3 regions. The TCR CDR3 was amplified in a first-round RT-PCR using the HTBI primer set. TCRdb re-analysed the multiplex PCR reads in MiXCR, keeping a single row per CDR3 protein. The repertoire has more than 550,000 distinct CDR3 sequences, 45% of them found once; the top ten carry about 7.2%. This clonotype has a single count.

The clonotype was recovered from an adult man with Graves' disease, either hyperthyroidism or ophthalmopathy (not recorded which). The rearrangement joins TRBV29-1 to TRBJ2-2; 10 bases match TRBD1. Sequenced: peripheral blood or thyroid tissue (not recorded which). CDR3 region: CSGQGADTGELFF. For the CDR3, the DNA is TGCAGCGGACAGGGGGCGGACACCGGGGAGCTGTTTTTT.